The 4 T cell receptor beta chains reported below all come from one sample, sequenced in a study of CD8+ T cells in alopecia areata. As the sequencing template, cDNA was produced by extracting RNA and reverse transcribing it. Assay: immunoSEQ multiplex PCR; the TCRdb copy retains only in-frame clones and omits some. The table records about 37,000 clones, nearly 55% of them present only once. Roughly 5 patients had their CD4+ cells sorted into CD25+CD127- cells. Sample: CD4+ Tregs sorted from blood. Every receptor here comes from a human donor with alopecia areata.

This clone occurred a few times. In the same sample, other DNA sequences code for this CDR3. This rearrangement joins TRBV5-1 to TRBJ1-5; no clear D. Trimming took 2 bases from V and 4 from J, leaving 7 bases between them. The CDR3 runs 13 residues. Looked up from germline, CDR1 is SGHRS and CDR2 is YFSETQ. CDR3 nucleotide sequence: TGCGCCAGCAGCTTTACGGGGAATCAGCCCCAGCATTTT. Translating it yields CASSFTGNQPQHF. Drawing the rest from reference TRBV5-1 and TRBJ1-5, the complete variable domain is KAGVTQTPRYLIKTRGQQVTLSCSPISGHRSVSWYQQTPGQGLQFLFEYFSETQRNKGNFPGRFSGRQFSNSRSEMNVSTLELGDSALYLCASSFTGNQPQHFGDGTRLSIL.

The gene calls are TRBV19 and TRBJ1-1, with no clear D. The CDR3 consists of 12 residues. The V end was cut by 7 bases, the J end by 5 bases, with 11 bases between. CDR1 is LNHDA, CDR2 SQIVND, per germline (reference sequence). The CDR3 loop is CASTVRGTEAFF. Written as DNA, the CDR3 is TGTGCCAGTACCGTCAGAGGGACTGAAGCTTTCTTT.

The chain has TRBV27 and TRBJ1-2; 9 bases map to TRBD1. The V gene's germline CDR1 is MNHEY and CDR2 SMNVEV (reference sequence). The CDR3 runs to 16 residues. After removal of 5 bases from V and 2 bases from J, the junction contained 9 bases not matched to a gene. Here the CDR3 DNA reads TGTGCCAGCAGTCCGAACAGGGGGCGGTTGAACTATGGCTACACCTTC. The encoded protein is CASSPNRGRLNYGYTF.

This clone has a single count. This chain links TRBV5-1 with TRBJ2-2, with a possible D match to TRBD2 (6 bases). CDR1 SGHRS and CDR2 YFSETQ come from the germline V gene. With 3 bases removed from V and 5 bases from J, the gap between germline ends came to 11 bases. This CDR3 has 14 residues. CDR3 bases: TGCGCCAGCAGCTGGGACTGGTTGACCGGGGAGCTGTTTTTT. It specifies CASSWDWLTGELFF. Full variable domain (missing parts from reference TRBV5-1 and TRBJ2-2): KAGVTQTPRYLIKTRGQQVTLSCSPISGHRSVSWYQQTPGQGLQFLFEYFSETQRNKGNFPGRFSGRQFSNSRSEMNVSTLELGDSALYLCASSWDWLTGELFFGEGSRLTVL.